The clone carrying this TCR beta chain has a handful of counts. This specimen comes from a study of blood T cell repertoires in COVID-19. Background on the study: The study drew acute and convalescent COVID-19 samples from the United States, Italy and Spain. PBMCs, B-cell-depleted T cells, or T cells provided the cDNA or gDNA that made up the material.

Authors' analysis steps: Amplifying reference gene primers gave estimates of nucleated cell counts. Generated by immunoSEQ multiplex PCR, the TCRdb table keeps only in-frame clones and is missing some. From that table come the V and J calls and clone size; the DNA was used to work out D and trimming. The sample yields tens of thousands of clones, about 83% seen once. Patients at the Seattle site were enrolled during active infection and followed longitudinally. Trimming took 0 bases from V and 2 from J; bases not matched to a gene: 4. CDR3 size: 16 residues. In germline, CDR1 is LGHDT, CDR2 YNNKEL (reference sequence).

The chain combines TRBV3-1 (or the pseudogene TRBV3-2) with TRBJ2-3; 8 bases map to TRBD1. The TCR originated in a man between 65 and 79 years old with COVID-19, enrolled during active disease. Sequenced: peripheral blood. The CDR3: CASSQDPGQVTDTQYF. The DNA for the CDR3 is TGTGCCAGCAGCCAAGATCCGGGACAGGTCACAGATACGCAGTATTTT.